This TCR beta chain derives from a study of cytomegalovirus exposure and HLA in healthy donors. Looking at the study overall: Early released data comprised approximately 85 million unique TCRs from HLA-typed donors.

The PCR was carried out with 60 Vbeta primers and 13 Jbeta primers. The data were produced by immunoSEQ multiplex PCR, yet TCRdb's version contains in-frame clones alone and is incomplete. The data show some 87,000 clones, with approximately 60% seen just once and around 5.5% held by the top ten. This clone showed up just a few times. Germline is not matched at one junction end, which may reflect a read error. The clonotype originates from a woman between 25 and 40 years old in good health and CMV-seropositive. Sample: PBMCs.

Here the CDR3 reads CASSFGEDYGYPF. For the CDR3, the DNA is TGTGCCAGCAGCTTTGGGGAGGACTATGGCTACCCCTTC. The chain carries TRBV11-2 and TRBJ1-2; D is uncertain. Germline V lookup: CDR1 SGHAT, CDR2 FQNNGV. The CDR3 sequence is 13 residues long.